The 27 T cell receptor beta chains in this list originate from one sample, sequenced in a study of a mutant IDH1 vaccine in newly diagnosed glioma. Described time point: week 11, during vaccination. In every dose of vaccine, 300 ug of mutant IDH1 20-mer peptide was given alongside topical imiquimod. What these receptors recognize is not known. Profiled with immunoSEQ multiplex PCR; TCRdb holds only in-frame clones, not every one. The profile shows roughly 48,000 clones, 90% to 95% of them singletons. The material sequenced was PBMCs, taken from a glioma patient whose treatment included an IDH1 peptide vaccine. All receptors come from a man aged 50 to 60 with glioma.

This clone came up once. The chain combines TRBV5-6 with TRBJ1-2; a weak D match, TRBD1 (5 bases). V was pared by 8 bases and J by 6 bases, with 20 bases between. The germline V gene has CDR1 SGHDT and CDR2 YYEEEE. CDR3 length: 14 residues. The CDR3 DNA follows: TGTGCCAGTGTTTTTGGGACGGCGGGGGATGGCTACACCTTC. Its translation is CASVFGTAGDGYTF. Filled out from reference TRBV5-6 and TRBJ1-2, the complete variable domain reads DAGVTQSPTHLIKTRGQQVTLRCSPKSGHDTVSWYQQALGQGPQFIFQYYEEEERQRGNFPDRFSGHQFPNYSSELNVNALLLGDSALYLCASVFGTAGDGYTFGSGTRLTVV.

CDR3 sequence: CAWSRLGSYNEQFF. As DNA, the CDR3 is TGTGCCTGGAGCAGGCTAGGCTCCTACAATGAGCAGTTCTTC. The gene calls are TRBV30 and TRBJ2-1; no firm D call. In germline, CDR1 is GTSNPN, CDR2 SVGIG (reference sequence). Trimming removed 3 bases from V and 0 bases from J, with 9 bases in between. The CDR3 covers 14 residues.

The rearrangement uses TRBV30 and TRBJ1-2, with 7 bases lining up with TRBD1. J was trimmed by 8 bases and V by 3 bases; bases with no gene match: 12. The CDR3 contains 14 residues. Germline CDR1 and CDR2: GTSNPN and SVGIG (reference sequence). The DNA for the CDR3 is TGTGCCTGGAGCGCAAGGGGGCCAAGGCGGGGCTACACCTTC. As protein: CAWSARGPRRGYTF.

The gene calls are TRBV6-5 and TRBJ1-2; D may be TRBD1 (5 bases). V gave up 2 bases and J gave up 4 bases, with 17 bases separating them. This CDR3 has 16 amino acids. Germline V CDR1 and CDR2: MNHEY, SVGAGI. The CDR3 spells CASSYGSRGTSYGYTF. Here the CDR3 DNA reads TGTGCCAGCAGTTACGGGTCAAGGGGAACGTCCTATGGCTACACCTTC.

V gene TRBV7-6 combines with J gene TRBJ2-1; 10 positions agree with TRBD1. Losses at the gene ends were 4 bases for V and 7 bases for J; bases not matched to a gene: 4. This CDR3 region has 14 residues. Germline CDR1 is SGHVS and CDR2 is FNYEAQ. Written as DNA, the CDR3 is TGTGCCAGCAGCTCCCTGGGACAGGGGAATGAGCAGTTCTTC. Translation gives CASSSLGQGNEQFF.

This clone showed up just once. V usage is TRBV7-8 and J usage is TRBJ1-1, with D uncertain. V was shortened by 5 bases and J by 4 bases, with 14 bases between the two germline ends. Germline values: CDR1 SGHVS, CDR2 FQNEAQ. The CDR3 is made up of 14 amino acids. The CDR3 here is CASSPLRTATEAFF. Here the CDR3 DNA reads TGTGCCAGCAGCCCCCTCCGCACGGCCACTGAAGCTTTCTTT.

The chain recombines TRBV6-1 with TRBJ2-5; D is unresolved. Germline V gene sequence: CDR1 MNHNS, CDR2 SASEGT. V shed 4 bases and J shed 4 bases, with 16 bases lying between them. CDR3 size: 15 residues. CDR3 DNA: TGTGCCAGCAGTGGGAACGTCGCTCGAGTAGAGACCCAGTACTTC. Its translation is CASSGNVARVETQYF.

CDR3 sequence (DNA): TGTGCCAGCACCGAACGGGAGGCGACCTACAATGAGCAGTTCTTC. Translated, it gives CASTEREATYNEQFF. This chain uses TRBV6-5 with TRBJ2-1; 7 positions match TRBD2. V lost 7 bases, J lost 2 bases, and 8 bases stayed unmatched. The V gene's germline CDR1 is MNHEY and CDR2 SVGAGI. The CDR3 spans 15 residues.

The chain's CDR3 is CASGGQGAYEQYF. Written as DNA, the CDR3 is TGTGCCAGCGGAGGACAGGGGGCCTACGAGCAGTACTTC. This sequence joins TRBV2 and TRBJ2-7; 10 bases line up with TRBD1. The germline CDR1 and CDR2 sequences are SNHLY and FYNNEI. The V and J ends lost 8 bases and 2 bases, in that order; junction bases with no gene match: 3. The CDR3 sequence is 13 residues long.

V and J are TRBV4-3 and TRBJ2-6; D is undetermined. The CDR3 is 18 residues long. V lost 1 base and J lost 0, with 13 bases in between. The germline V gene encodes CDR1 LGHNA and CDR2 YSLEER. The CDR3 is CASSQAVHSPSGANVLTF. The CDR3 DNA reads as TGCGCCAGCAGCCAAGCTGTTCACTCCCCCTCTGGGGCCAACGTCCTGACTTTC.

The chain has TRBV10-3 and TRBJ2-6; 11 nucleotides agree with TRBD1. The germline V gene has CDR1 ENHRY and CDR2 SYGVKD. J lost 0 bases, V lost 10 bases, and 5 bases had no gene match. There are 16 residues in the CDR3. As DNA, the CDR3 is TGTGCCAGCCGGGACAGGGGGAGCTCTGGGGCCAACGTCCTGACTTTC. Protein: CASRDRGSSGANVLTF.

The rearrangement joins TRBV5-1 to TRBJ1-2; D not certain. Deletions cut 2 bases from V and 0 bases from J, with 5 bases between. Germline V gene data show CDR1 as SGHRS and CDR2 as YFSETQ. The CDR3 runs 13 residues. The CDR3 loop reads CASSFGSNYGYTF. CDR3 bases: TGCGCCAGCAGCTTCGGGTCTAACTATGGCTACACCTTC.

The rearrangement joins TRBV7-9 to TRBJ2-6; D is ambiguous. V was shortened by 8 bases and J by 1 base, with 6 bases between the two germline ends. The CDR3 has 13 residues. CDR1 and CDR2 from the germline V gene are SEHNR and FQNEAQ (reference sequence). The CDR3 coding sequence is TGTGCCAGCGCTGAATCTGGGGCCAACGTCCTGACTTTC. Protein sequence: CASAESGANVLTF.

This chain joins TRBV4-1 and TRBJ1-6, with D possibly matching TRBD1 (6 bases). The CDR3 length is 19 residues. Germline-derived CDR1 and CDR2 are MGHRA and YSYEKL. Trimming pared 4 bases from V and 0 bases from J, leaving 19 bases between. The CDR3 DNA reads as TGCGCCAGCAGCCCTGAGGACAGCCGCTTCGGCTCCTATAATTCACCCCTCCACTTT. It is translated as CASSPEDSRFGSYNSPLHF.

The CDR3 loop reads CASSEPLMNTEAFF. CDR3 in DNA: TGTGCCAGCAGTGAACCCTTAATGAACACTGAAGCTTTCTTT. The chain combines TRBV6-1 with TRBJ1-1; no reliable D call. This CDR3 has 14 amino acids. V lost 2 bases to trimming and J lost 0 bases, with 7 bases between them. Germline values: CDR1 MNHNS, CDR2 SASEGT.

This chain uses TRBV19 with TRBJ2-3; 7 bases map to TRBD1. Germline CDR1 LNHDA, CDR2 SQIVND (reference sequence). Unmatched junction bases numbered 5, after V lost 5 bases and J lost 3 bases. The CDR3 runs 14 residues. The CDR3 loop reads CASSPTGRTDTQYF. CDR3 DNA sequence: TGTGCCAGTAGTCCGACAGGGAGAACAGATACGCAGTATTTT.

This CDR3 is CASSPGQNNSPLHF. As DNA, the CDR3 is TGCGCCAGCAGCCCGGGACAGAATAATTCACCCCTCCACTTT. The chain carries TRBV10-1 and TRBJ1-6, with TRBD1 identical over 7 bases. This CDR3 spans 14 amino acids. J gave up 5 bases and V 6 bases, and 4 bases lay outside the gene matches. Germline V lookup: CDR1 WNHNN, CDR2 SYGVQD (reference sequence).

The chain uses TRBV30 and TRBJ2-1; D is ambiguous. Trimming took off 1 base at V and 7 bases at J, with 5 bases between the two ends. The germline gives CDR1 GTSNPN, CDR2 SVGIG (reference sequence). CDR3 length: 11 residues. DNA of the CDR3: TGTGCCTGGAGTGAAGGGAATGAGCAGTTCTTC. Its protein is CAWSEGNEQFF.

The chain is built from TRBV6-1 and TRBJ2-7; D call uncertain. Trimming pared 9 bases from V and 0 bases from J, leaving 18 bases between. The CDR3 length is 15 residues. Germline V gives CDR1 MNHNS, CDR2 SASEGT. The CDR3 sequence is CASQDGASNSYEQYF. The CDR3 DNA sequence: TGTGCCAGTCAGGACGGCGCCAGTAACTCCTACGAGCAGTACTTC.

V is TRBV5-4 and J is TRBJ2-7; 7 bases are shared with TRBD2. V trimming: 5 bases; J trimming: 4 bases; junction bases outside the gene matches: 9. This CDR3 contains 14 residues. Germline CDR1 and CDR2: SGHNT and YYREEE (reference sequence). In DNA form, the CDR3 reads TGTGCCAGCAGGGATGGACCAGCGGGATACGAGCAGTACTTC. Protein product: CASRDGPAGYEQYF.

The chain uses TRBV6-5 and TRBJ1-2; D unresolved. V lost 4 bases to trimming and J lost 8 bases, with 8 bases between them. CDR3 length: 11 amino acids. The V gene's germline CDR1 is MNHEY and CDR2 SVGAGI. This CDR3 reads CASSSSWGYTF. CDR3 nucleotide sequence: TGTGCCAGCAGTTCGTCGTGGGGCTACACCTTC.

The chain joins TRBV30 to TRBJ2-6; no clear D. The CDR3 runs 15 residues. Germline CDR1 reads GTSNPN; CDR2 reads SVGIG (reference sequence). The V gene lost 3 bases and the J gene lost 0 bases, with 9 bases spanning the gap. CDR3 in amino acids: CAWRRARSGANVLTF. DNA of the CDR3: TGTGCCTGGAGAAGGGCCCGCTCTGGGGCCAACGTCCTGACTTTC.

The genes are TRBV7-2 and TRBJ1-5; D gene ambiguous. V lost 4 bases and J 2 bases, leaving 9 bases between the germline ends. There are 14 residues in the CDR3. In germline, CDR1 is SGHTA, CDR2 FQGNSA. CDR3 in amino acids: CASSSHSGNQPQHF. CDR3 sequence (DNA): TGTGCCAGCAGCTCCCACAGTGGCAATCAGCCCCAGCATTTT.

The rearrangement joins TRBV7-2 to TRBJ2-7; possibly TRBD2 for D (6 bases). CDR1 and CDR2 from the germline V gene are SGHTA and FQGNSA. V dropped 3 bases and J dropped 4 bases, with 10 bases sitting between them. This CDR3 has 13 residues. CDR3 amino acids: CASSFTGTYEQYF. The CDR3 bases are TGTGCCAGCAGCTTCACCGGGACTTACGAGCAGTACTTC. Full variable domain (outside the CDR3, taken from reference TRBV7-2 and TRBJ2-7): GAGVSQSPSNKVTEKGKDVELRCDPISGHTALYWYRQSLGQGLEFLIYFQGNSAPDKSGLPSDRFSAERTGGSVSTLTIQRTQQEDSAVYLCASSFTGTYEQYFGPGTRLTVT.

The rearrangement links TRBV10-3 to TRBJ1-4; D call uncertain. CDR3 length: 14 amino acids. V was shortened by 2 bases and J by 2 bases, with 6 bases between the two germline ends. CDR1 and CDR2 from the germline V gene are ENHRY and SYGVKD. The DNA of the CDR3 is TGTGCCATCAGTGAGGGTAACACTAATGAAAAACTGTTTTTT. This gives the protein CAISEGNTNEKLFF.

The chain is built from TRBV9 and TRBJ1-5; D perhaps matches TRBD1 (5 bases). The CDR3 is 15 amino acids. Trimming took off 2 bases at V and 5 bases at J, with 14 bases between the two ends. CDR1 is SGDLS, CDR2 YYNGEE, per germline. The CDR3 DNA reads TGTGCCAGCAGCGTTTGGGGGGACGGGGATCAGCCCCAGCATTTT. It yields the protein CASSVWGDGDQPQHF.

The V and J genes are TRBV6-6 and TRBJ2-2; D is undetermined. Looked up from germline, CDR1 is MNHNY and CDR2 is SVGAGI (reference sequence). V was clipped by 3 bases and J by 8 bases, with 4 bases between them. The CDR3 has 11 amino acids. In nucleotides, the CDR3 is TGTGCCAGCAGTTATAGAGGGGAGCTGTTTTTT. This encodes CASSYRGELFF.